This T cell receptor beta chain was identified during a study of graft-versus-host responses after intestinal transplantation. On the study more broadly: Every transplant recipient was induced with anti-thymocyte globulin, then maintained on tacrolimus and steroids for two to three years.

Notes on this clone: Its antigen remains unidentified.

Measured with immunoSEQ multiplex PCR; TCRdb has only the in-frame clones, and not every one. Altogether 40,000 to 45,000 clones are present, approximately 95% being singletons, with the ten largest covering about 0.54%. Overall study results and limits: Allografts of patients with graft-donor T cell macrochimerism showed high graft-versus-host to host-versus-graft clone ratios. GvH clones turned up in recipient marrow; some had shown up first in ileum or blood. Circulating GvH clones peaking coincided with falling HvG clones soon after transplant.

The V end was cut by 0 bases, the J end by 5 bases, with 14 bases between. CDR1 and CDR2 from the germline V gene are MNHEY and SVGAGI. The CDR3 totals 16 residues. The receptor comes from a human donor who was the organ donor for an intestinal transplant. The specimen comprised unstimulated CD8+ T cells sorted from spleen or lymph node cells, sampled before transplant. This chain uses TRBV6-5 with TRBJ1-5; TRBD1 might be the D (5 bases). The CDR3 sequence is CASSYSWGEGDQPQHF. CDR3 DNA sequence: TGTGCCAGCAGTTACTCCTGGGGGGAAGGAGATCAGCCCCAGCATTTT.